One and the same sample provided the 26 T cell receptor beta chains below, sequenced in a study of blood T cells in healthy people across ages. It was with a sample-barcoded 5' primer and a J-beta primer mix that a second PCR of about 7 to 12 cycles was run. TCRdb recomputed calls from the 5' RACE reads with MiXCR, one row per CDR3 protein. The sample includes more than 1,400,000 distinct CDR3 sequences, about 40% of them seen just once. The specimen was blood. These receptors came from a woman aged 18-29 years in good health.

This clonotype was seen a single time. The chain is built from TRBV5-1 and TRBJ2-4; D is unclear. The J call is doubtful: the DNA matches TRBJ2-5 better. CDR1 and CDR2 from the germline V gene are SGHRS and YFSETQ. The CDR3 spans 13 residues. As DNA, the CDR3 is TGCGCCAGCAGCTTTTTTGTGGGAGAGACCCAGTACTTC. Translating it yields CASSFFVGETQYF.

The chain has TRBV20-1 and TRBJ1-4; D is undetermined. V lost 0 bases, J lost 14 bases, and 16 bases lay in between. There are 13 residues in the CDR3. Germline values: CDR1 DFQATT, CDR2 SNEGSKA (reference sequence). The CDR3 region is CSARDPMEGDLFF. The CDR3 DNA reads as TGCAGTGCTAGAGACCCCATGGAAGGTGATCTGTTTTTT.

The gene calls are TRBV12-3 or TRBV12-4 and TRBJ1-2; 8 nucleotides line up with TRBD1. CDR3 size: 15 residues. V dropped 2 bases and J dropped 1; count of bases not matched to a gene: 3. The CDR3 DNA follows: TGTGCCAGCAGTTTACGGACAGGGCGTAACTATGGCTACACCTTC. As protein: CASSLRTGRNYGYTF.

The V call is TRBV7-9, the J call TRBJ2-3; D is perhaps TRBD1 or TRBD2 (5 bases each). V was pared by 5 bases and J by 9 bases, with 18 bases between. Germline lookup yields CDR1 SEHNR and CDR2 FQNEAQ (reference sequence). The CDR3 totals 14 residues. The CDR3 loop is CASSSRDQPWTQYF. DNA for the CDR3: TGTGCCAGCAGCAGCCGGGACCAACCGTGGACGCAGTATTTT.

The J gene is TRBJ2-3, the V gene TRBV12-3 or TRBV12-4; weak D call: TRBD2 (6 bases). This CDR3 region has 14 residues. V was pared by 3 bases and J by 4 bases, with 11 bases between. The CDR3 coding sequence is TGTGCCAGCAGTTTGGTACCTAGCGCAGATACGCAGTATTTT. Protein: CASSLVPSADTQYF.

In this sample, this clonotype turned up a few times. The chain joins TRBV28 to TRBJ2-5, with D uncertain. The germline gives CDR1 MDHEN, CDR2 SYDVKM. Trimming left V 3 bases short and J 4 bases short, with 9 bases between. This CDR3 is built from 13 residues. CDR3: CASSLVASETQYF. CDR3 DNA: TGTGCCAGCAGTTTGGTTGCATCAGAGACCCAGTACTTC.

This clonotype was counted between two and nine times. The chain links TRBV20-1 to TRBJ2-7, with D maybe TRBD2 (5 bases). The CDR3 consists of 14 residues. V was clipped by 0 bases and J by 2 bases, with 11 bases between them. Per germline, CDR1 DFQATT and CDR2 SNEGSKA (reference sequence). The CDR3, as DNA: TGCAGTGCTAGAGAACGGAGGAGCGCCTACGAGCAGTACTTC. Translated, it gives CSARERRSAYEQYF.

This clonotype was seen only a few times. The genes are TRBV25-1 and TRBJ1-5; a possible D gene is TRBD1 (6 bases). V was cut by 2 bases and J by 7 bases, with 15 bases left in between. This CDR3 contains 15 residues. Germline values: CDR1 MGHDK, CDR2 SYGVNS. CDR3 region: CASSEGGAGGQPQHF. The CDR3, as DNA: TGTGCCAGCAGTGAAGGGGGCGCGGGTGGGCAGCCCCAGCATTTT.

This chain links TRBV29-1 with TRBJ2-1; D uncertain. Trimming took off 6 bases at V and 8 bases at J, with 11 bases between the two ends. The CDR3 sequence is 11 residues long. Per the germline V gene, CDR1 is SQVTM and CDR2 is ANQGSEA. CDR3 nucleotides: TGCAGCGTGGATAACTGGGATGAGCAGTTCTTC. Translating it yields CSVDNWDEQFF.

The V call is TRBV6-1, the J call TRBJ1-2, with D tentatively TRBD1 (6 bases). CDR3 length: 14 amino acids. The germline V gene has CDR1 MNHNS and CDR2 SASEGT. Trimming cost V 11 bases and J 6 bases, with 22 bases left between them. The DNA of the CDR3 is TGTGCCTCCAAGGTTGACGGGGGGCAAAATGGCTACACCTTC. Translated, it gives CASKVDGGQNGYTF.

A word on this clonotype: A junction boundary mismatches the germline segment, possibly from a read error. This chain links TRBV20-1 with TRBJ2-3, with D perhaps TRBD1 (6 bases). Germline values: CDR1 DFQATT, CDR2 SNEGSKA (reference sequence). CDR3 length: 12 amino acids. DNA of the CDR3: TGCAGTGCTACAAATAGACAGGATACACAGTATTTT. It encodes CSATNRQDTQYF.

The rearrangement links TRBV25-1 to TRBJ2-5; D ambiguous. This CDR3 contains 14 residues. The germline V gene has CDR1 MGHDK and CDR2 SYGVNS. V was pared by 1 base and J by 1 base, with 7 bases between. The CDR3 protein is CASSESSSQETQYF. For the CDR3, the DNA is TGTGCCAGCAGTGAATCTTCTAGCCAAGAGACCCAGTACTTC.

This chain connects TRBV4-1 to TRBJ2-3, with 7 positions matching TRBD2. J gave up 4 bases and V 3 bases, and 16 bases lay outside the gene matches. Germline assignment: CDR1 MGHRA and CDR2 YSYEKL. The CDR3 length is 18 residues. The CDR3 loop is CASSQRGGWGQGADTQYF. Here the CDR3 DNA reads TGCGCCAGCAGCCAGAGGGGAGGGTGGGGCCAGGGTGCAGATACGCAGTATTTT.

V gene TRBV10-3 combines with J gene TRBJ2-1; TRBD2 matches 11 bases. This CDR3 region has 16 residues. V shed 0 bases and J 5 bases; nucleotides not matched to a gene: 3. The germline CDR1 and CDR2 sequences are ENHRY and SYGVKD. DNA for the CDR3: TGTGCCATCAGTGAGTCGGTGACTAGCGGGAACAATGAGCAGTTCTTC. It yields the protein CAISESVTSGNNEQFF.

The chain has TRBV6-5 and TRBJ1-2, with 7 bases identical to TRBD1. Germline CDR1 and CDR2: MNHEY and SVGAGI. V trimming: 5 bases; J trimming: 1 base; junction bases outside the gene matches: 10. The CDR3 loop spans 16 amino acids. The DNA for the CDR3 is TGTGCCAGCAGTCTGGCGGGGGGACAGCTTAACTATGGCTACACCTTC. Translation: CASSLAGGQLNYGYTF.

The chain joins TRBV7-9 to TRBJ2-5, with D possibly being TRBD1 (6 bases). The CDR3 runs to 13 residues. Germline-derived CDR1 and CDR2 are SEHNR and FQNEAQ (reference sequence). V was trimmed by 5 bases and J by 13 bases, leaving 20 bases between them. The CDR3: CASSMANRDVPYF. The CDR3, as DNA: TGTGCCAGCAGCATGGCAAACAGGGATGTGCCGTACTTC.

A few counts support this clonotype. The chain employs TRBV27 and TRBJ1-5, with D unresolved. V lost 4 bases to trimming and J lost 4 bases, with 17 bases between them. CDR3 length: 16 amino acids. Germline V gives CDR1 MNHEY, CDR2 SMNVEV (reference sequence). This CDR3 reads CASSSRPLSTNQPQHF. CDR3 coding DNA: TGTGCCAGCAGTTCCAGACCGCTATCGACTAATCAGCCCCAGCATTTT.

The sample holds a few counts of this clonotype. V and J are TRBV7-2 and TRBJ2-1; D is uncertain. In germline, CDR1 is SGHTA, CDR2 FQGNSA. Trimming took off 5 bases at V and 13 bases at J, with 21 bases between the two ends. The CDR3 spans 14 residues. This chain's CDR3 is CASSPPGTRKRQFF. CDR3 nucleotide sequence: TGTGCCAGCAGCCCCCCCGGCACGAGGAAGAGACAGTTCTTC.

The chain carries TRBV29-1 and TRBJ1-2; no reliable D call. V lost 8 bases to trimming and J lost 7 bases, with 20 bases between them. This CDR3 comprises 13 residues. Germline V gene data show CDR1 as SQVTM and CDR2 as ANQGSEA. CDR3 sequence (DNA): TGCAGCCTTGTTATTCCGGCGAATGGTGGCTACACCTTC. Amino acids: CSLVIPANGGYTF.

This clonotype was recorded only once. The chain couples TRBV10-3 to TRBJ2-7; D is unclear. Germline CDR1 and CDR2: ENHRY and SYGVKD. The germline V and J ends were trimmed by 11 bases and 10 bases, with 18 bases remaining between them. The CDR3 consists of 11 residues. Here the CDR3 DNA reads TGTGCCGCGGCGCAGCAAGAGGCCCAGTACTTC. Its protein product is CAAAQQEAQYF.

The V call is TRBV29-1, the J call TRBJ2-1; 8 positions match TRBD2. The CDR3 covers 14 residues. The trim removed 7 bases at V and 1 base at J, leaving 6 bases unmatched. Germline V gene data show CDR1 as SQVTM and CDR2 as ANQGSEA. The CDR3 here is CSATSSGSYNEQFF. As DNA, the CDR3 is TGCAGCGCCACCTCTAGCGGGTCCTACAATGAGCAGTTCTTC.

The chain is built from TRBV12-3 or TRBV12-4 and TRBJ2-1, with TRBD2 identical over 11 bases. The trim removed 5 bases at V and 7 bases at J, leaving 10 bases unmatched. CDR3 length: 16 amino acids. The chain's CDR3 is CASSPIAGGPGNEQFF. The CDR3 nucleotides are TGTGCCAGCAGTCCTATAGCGGGAGGGCCAGGGAATGAGCAGTTCTTC.

The CDR3 DNA reads TGTGCCAGCAGTGTCGACGCTCCCTACAATGAGCAGTTCTTC. As protein: CASSVDAPYNEQFF. The V gene is TRBV6-1, the J gene TRBJ2-1; D is undetermined. V was trimmed by 4 bases and J by 2 bases, leaving 9 bases between them. Germline assignment: CDR1 MNHNS and CDR2 SASEGT. The CDR3 is 14 amino acids.

In this sample, this clonotype turned up a few times. This chain joins TRBV6-6 and TRBJ2-7; TRBD2 aligns across 10 bases. Germline V lookup: CDR1 MNHNY, CDR2 SVGAGI (reference sequence). The CDR3 has 16 residues. Trimming cost V 4 bases and J 3 bases; bases outside gene matches: 9. The CDR3 DNA follows: TGTGCCAGCAGTTCCACGCTAGCGGGGGCCCTCTACGAGCAGTACTTC. This encodes CASSSTLAGALYEQYF.

The J gene is TRBJ2-1, the V gene TRBV20-1, with D possibly called TRBD1 or TRBD2 (5 bases each). The germline V gene has CDR1 DFQATT and CDR2 SNEGSKA (reference sequence). V shed 1 base and J shed 12 bases, with 13 bases lying between them. This CDR3 is 12 amino acids long. CDR3 bases: TGCAGTGCTAGAGGAGGGGAGTTGAGGCAGTTCTTC. This gives the protein CSARGGELRQFF.

This chain uses TRBV5-8 with TRBJ2-3; no firm D call. This CDR3 spans 16 amino acids. Trimming took 0 bases from V and 2 from J, leaving 13 bases between them. Per germline, CDR1 SGHTS and CDR2 YDEGEE. The CDR3 DNA reads as TGTGCCAGCAGCTTGGGTCGGGCCTGGGACACAGATACGCAGTATTTT. This encodes CASSLGRAWDTDTQYF.